This TCR beta chain was retrieved from a study of chemoradiotherapy in HPV16-positive cancers. General study findings and limits: In HPV16-positive patients, HPV-responsive T-cell expansion tracked better recurrence-free survival. Only a couple of HPV16-positive patients supplied the functional HPV-specificity definition.

Some clones are missing from TCRdb's copy, which holds only in-frame ones; the method was immunoSEQ multiplex PCR. The table lists several thousand clones, 75% to 95% of them singletons. Germline assignment: CDR1 SEHNR and CDR2 FQNEAQ (reference sequence). The CDR3 loop spans 14 amino acids. The V gene end was trimmed by 2 bases and the J gene end by 5 bases; junction bases not matched to a gene: 1. Concerning this clone: The antigen is unknown.

This clonotype was sampled from a human donor with HPV-associated anogenital cancer. Sequencing used tumor tissue, obtained from a patient who underwent chemoradiotherapy. The chain employs TRBV7-9 and TRBJ2-1; TRBD2 matches 9 bases. The CDR3 region is CASSLRTSDNEQFF. Here the CDR3 DNA reads TGTGCCAGCAGCTTAAGGACTAGCGACAATGAGCAGTTCTTC.